This T cell receptor beta chain was identified in a study of shared clonotypes between healthy human individuals. CDR1 is SGDLS and CDR2 is YYNGEE in the germline V gene. The CDR3 consists of 15 residues. With V trimmed by 2 bases and J by 2 bases, 4 bases remained unmatched. Samples underwent the assay at deep level. In the study's own analysis: Junction-only immunoSEQ data arrived without quality scores, meaning filtering differed. The table came from immunoSEQ multiplex PCR; TCRdb's copy has only in-frame clones and leaves some out. D and trimming come from the DNA, and the V and J calls and clone size come from that table. The data contain fewer than 850,000 clones, 90% of them singletons.

The sample was memory CD8+ T cells from PBMCs. The subset: CD45RO+ cells pooled with CCR7-negative TemRA cells. This TCR came from a man younger than 30 in good health. Some clones in this sample may be carry-over from other donors' samples. The chain carries TRBV9 and TRBJ2-7; 10 nucleotides align to TRBD2. The CDR3 sequence is CASSVGTSVPYEQYF. The CDR3 nucleotides read TGTGCCAGCAGCGTGGGGACTAGCGTTCCCTACGAGCAGTACTTC.